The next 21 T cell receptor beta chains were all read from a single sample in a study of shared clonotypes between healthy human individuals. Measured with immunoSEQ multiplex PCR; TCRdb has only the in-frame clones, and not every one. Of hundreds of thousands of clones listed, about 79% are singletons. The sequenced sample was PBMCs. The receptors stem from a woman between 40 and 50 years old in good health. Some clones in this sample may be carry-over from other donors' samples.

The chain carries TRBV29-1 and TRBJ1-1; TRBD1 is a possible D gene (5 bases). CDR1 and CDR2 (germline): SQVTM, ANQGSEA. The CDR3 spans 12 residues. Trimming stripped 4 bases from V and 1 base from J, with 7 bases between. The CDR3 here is CSVGQGNTEAFF. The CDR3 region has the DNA TGCAGCGTTGGGCAGGGGAACACTGAAGCTTTCTTT.

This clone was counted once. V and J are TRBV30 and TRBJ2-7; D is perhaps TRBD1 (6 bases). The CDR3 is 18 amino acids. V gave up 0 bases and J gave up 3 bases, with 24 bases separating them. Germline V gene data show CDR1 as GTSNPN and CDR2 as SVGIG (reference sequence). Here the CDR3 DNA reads TGTGCCTGGAGTGTAACTGCAGGGGACATGTTCAGAGTCTACGAGCAGTACTTC. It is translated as CAWSVTAGDMFRVYEQYF.

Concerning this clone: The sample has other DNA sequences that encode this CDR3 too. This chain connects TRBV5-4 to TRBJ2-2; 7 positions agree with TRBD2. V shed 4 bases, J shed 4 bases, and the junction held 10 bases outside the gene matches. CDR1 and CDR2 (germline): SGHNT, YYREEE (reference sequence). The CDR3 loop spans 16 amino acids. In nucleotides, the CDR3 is TGTGCCAGCAGCCCCCGGGGCGGGAGAGGCACCGGGGAGCTGTTTTTT. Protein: CASSPRGGRGTGELFF.

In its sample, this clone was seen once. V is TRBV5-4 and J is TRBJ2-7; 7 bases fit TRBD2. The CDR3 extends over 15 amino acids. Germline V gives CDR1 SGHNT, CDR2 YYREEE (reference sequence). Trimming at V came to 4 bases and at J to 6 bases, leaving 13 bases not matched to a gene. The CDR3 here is CASSTTPSGIREQYF. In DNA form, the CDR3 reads TGTGCCAGCAGCACTACCCCGAGCGGGATTCGCGAGCAGTACTTC.

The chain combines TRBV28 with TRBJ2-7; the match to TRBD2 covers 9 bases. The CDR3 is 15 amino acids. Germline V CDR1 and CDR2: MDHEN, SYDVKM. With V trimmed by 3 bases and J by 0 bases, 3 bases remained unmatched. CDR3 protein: CASSFHSGSSYEQYF. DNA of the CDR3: TGTGCCAGCAGTTTCCATAGCGGGAGCTCCTACGAGCAGTACTTC.

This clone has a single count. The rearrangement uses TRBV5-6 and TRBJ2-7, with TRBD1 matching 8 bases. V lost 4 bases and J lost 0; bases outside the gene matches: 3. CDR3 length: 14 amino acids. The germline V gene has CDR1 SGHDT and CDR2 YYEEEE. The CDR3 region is CASSPGQGSYEQYF. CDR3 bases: TGTGCCAGCAGCCCCGGACAGGGCTCCTACGAGCAGTACTTC.

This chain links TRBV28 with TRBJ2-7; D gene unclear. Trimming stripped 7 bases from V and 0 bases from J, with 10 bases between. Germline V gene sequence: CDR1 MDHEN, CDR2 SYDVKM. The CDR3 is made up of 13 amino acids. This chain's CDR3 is CASNPPGSYEQYF. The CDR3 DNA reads TGTGCCAGCAATCCACCAGGCTCCTACGAGCAGTACTTC.

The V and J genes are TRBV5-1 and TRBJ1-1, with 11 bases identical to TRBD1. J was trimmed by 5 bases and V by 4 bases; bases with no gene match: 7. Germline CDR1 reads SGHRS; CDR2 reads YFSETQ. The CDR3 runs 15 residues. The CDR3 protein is CASSPGQGGRTEAFF. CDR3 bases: TGCGCCAGCAGCCCGGGACAGGGGGGTCGGACTGAAGCTTTCTTT.

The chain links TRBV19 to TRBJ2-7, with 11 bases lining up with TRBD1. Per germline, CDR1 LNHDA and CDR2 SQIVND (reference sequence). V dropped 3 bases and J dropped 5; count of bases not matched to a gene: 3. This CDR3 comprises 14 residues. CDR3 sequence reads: CASSITGQGDEQYF. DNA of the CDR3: TGTGCCAGTAGTATCACGGGACAGGGGGACGAGCAGTACTTC.

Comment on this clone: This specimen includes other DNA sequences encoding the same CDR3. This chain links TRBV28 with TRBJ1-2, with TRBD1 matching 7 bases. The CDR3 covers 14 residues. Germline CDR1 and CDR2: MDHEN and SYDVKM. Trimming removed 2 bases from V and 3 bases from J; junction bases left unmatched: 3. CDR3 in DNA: TGTGCCAGCAGTTTAGAAGGGGGCTACTATGGCTACACCTTC. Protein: CASSLEGGYYGYTF.

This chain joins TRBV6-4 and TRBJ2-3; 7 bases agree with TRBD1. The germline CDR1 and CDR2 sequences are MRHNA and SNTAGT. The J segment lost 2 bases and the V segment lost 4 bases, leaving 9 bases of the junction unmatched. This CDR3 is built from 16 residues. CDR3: CASSVPYRGDTDTQYF. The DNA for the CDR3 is TGTGCCAGCAGTGTCCCCTACAGGGGCGACACAGATACGCAGTATTTT.

This chain's CDR3 is CASSPPGLAGVPDTQYF. Here the CDR3 DNA reads TGTGCCAGCAGTCCCCCGGGGCTAGCGGGAGTGCCAGATACGCAGTATTTT. The chain combines TRBV27 with TRBJ2-3; the match to TRBD2 covers 10 bases. The CDR3 spans 17 residues. Germline CDR1 and CDR2: MNHEY and SMNVEV (reference sequence). The V gene end was trimmed by 5 bases and the J gene end by 4 bases; junction bases not matched to a gene: 12.

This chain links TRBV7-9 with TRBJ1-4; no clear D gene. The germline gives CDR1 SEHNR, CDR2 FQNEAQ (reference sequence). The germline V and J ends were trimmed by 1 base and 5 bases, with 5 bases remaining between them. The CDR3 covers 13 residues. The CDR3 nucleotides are TGTGCCAGCAGCTTAGGCTCGAATGAAAAACTGTTTTTT. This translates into CASSLGSNEKLFF. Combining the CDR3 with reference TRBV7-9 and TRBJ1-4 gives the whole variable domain DTGVSQNPRHKITKRGQNVTFRCDPISEHNRLYWYRQTLGQGPEFLTYFQNEAQLEKSRLLSDRFSAERPKGSFSTLEIQRTEQGDSAMYLCASSLGSNEKLFFGSGTQLSVL.

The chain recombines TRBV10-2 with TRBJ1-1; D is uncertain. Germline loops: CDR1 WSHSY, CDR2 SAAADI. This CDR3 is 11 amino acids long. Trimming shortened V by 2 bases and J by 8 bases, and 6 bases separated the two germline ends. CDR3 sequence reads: CASSERHEAFF. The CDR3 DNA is TGCGCCAGCAGTGAGAGGCACGAAGCTTTCTTT.

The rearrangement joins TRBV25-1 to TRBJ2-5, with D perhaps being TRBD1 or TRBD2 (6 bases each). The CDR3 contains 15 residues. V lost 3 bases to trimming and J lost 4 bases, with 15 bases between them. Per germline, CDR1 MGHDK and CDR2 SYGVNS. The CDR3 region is CASSERGHGRETQYF. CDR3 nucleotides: TGTGCCAGCAGTGAGAGGGGACACGGGAGAGAGACCCAGTACTTC.

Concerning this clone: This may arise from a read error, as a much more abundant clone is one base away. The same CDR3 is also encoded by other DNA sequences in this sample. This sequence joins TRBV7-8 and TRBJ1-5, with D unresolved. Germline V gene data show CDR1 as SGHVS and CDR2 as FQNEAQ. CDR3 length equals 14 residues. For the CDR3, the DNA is TGTGCCAGCAGCTTCGGCGGACGAAATCAGCCCCAGCATTTC. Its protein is CASSFGGRNQPQHF.

This CDR3 is CASRTFGQPNTEAFF. The CDR3 DNA sequence: TGTGCCAGCAGGACCTTTGGGCAGCCGAACACTGAAGCTTTCTTT. The chain has TRBV19 and TRBJ1-1, with D uncertain. The CDR3 is 15 residues long. V was trimmed by 9 bases and J by 1 base, leaving 18 bases between them. Germline lookup yields CDR1 LNHDA and CDR2 SQIVND (reference sequence).

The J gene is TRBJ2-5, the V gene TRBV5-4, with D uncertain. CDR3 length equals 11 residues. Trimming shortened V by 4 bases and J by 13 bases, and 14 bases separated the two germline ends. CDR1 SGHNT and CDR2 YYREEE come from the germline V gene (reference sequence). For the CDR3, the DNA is TGTGCCAGCAGCCCGTACGCGTCTTGGTACTTC. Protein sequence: CASSPYASWYF. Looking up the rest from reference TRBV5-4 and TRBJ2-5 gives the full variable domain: ETGVTQSPTHLIKTRGQQVTLRCSSQSGHNTVSWYQQALGQGPQFIFQYYREEENGRGNFPPRFSGLQFPNYSSELNVNALELDDSALYLCASSPYASWYFGPGTRLLVL.

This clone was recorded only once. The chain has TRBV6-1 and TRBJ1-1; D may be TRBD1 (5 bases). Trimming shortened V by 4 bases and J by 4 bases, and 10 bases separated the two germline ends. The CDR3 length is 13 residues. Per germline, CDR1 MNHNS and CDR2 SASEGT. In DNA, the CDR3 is TGTGCCAGCAGTGTTCAGGGTTCCACTGAAGCTTTCTTT. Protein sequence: CASSVQGSTEAFF.

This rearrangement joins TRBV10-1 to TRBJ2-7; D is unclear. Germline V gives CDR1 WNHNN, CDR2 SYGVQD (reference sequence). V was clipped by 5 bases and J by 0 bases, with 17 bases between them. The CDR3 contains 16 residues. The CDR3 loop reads CASSLLRLIHSYEQYF. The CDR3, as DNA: TGCGCCAGCAGTTTACTAAGACTCATTCACTCCTACGAGCAGTACTTC.

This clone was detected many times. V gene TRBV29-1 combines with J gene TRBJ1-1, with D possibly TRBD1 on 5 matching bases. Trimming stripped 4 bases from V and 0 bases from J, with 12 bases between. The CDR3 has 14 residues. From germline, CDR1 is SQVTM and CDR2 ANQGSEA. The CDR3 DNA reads TGCAGCGTTGGTCCGGGGCCTCTGAACACTGAAGCTTTCTTT. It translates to CSVGPGPLNTEAFF.